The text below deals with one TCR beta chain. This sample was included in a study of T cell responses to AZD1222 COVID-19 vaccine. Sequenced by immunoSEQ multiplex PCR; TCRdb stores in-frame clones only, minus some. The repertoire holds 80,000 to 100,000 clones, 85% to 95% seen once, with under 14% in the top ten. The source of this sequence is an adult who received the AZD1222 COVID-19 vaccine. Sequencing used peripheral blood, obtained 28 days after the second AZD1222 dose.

CDR3 residues: CASSTYDEQFF. The CDR3 nucleotides read TGTGCCAGTAGTACTTATGATGAGCAGTTCTTC. J is TRBJ2-1 and V is TRBV19; D unresolved. The CDR3 extends over 11 amino acids. Germline-derived CDR1 and CDR2 are LNHDA and SQIVND (reference sequence). V lost 4 bases and J 8 bases, leaving 6 bases between the germline ends.